This TCR beta chain emerged from a study of T-cell memory formation after mild COVID-19. This clonotype has more than one count but fewer than ten. From germline, CDR1 is GTSNPN and CDR2 SVGIG (reference sequence). The CDR3 spans 14 residues. Trimming pared 5 bases from V and 0 bases from J, leaving 11 bases between. TCRdb fed the 5' RACE reads into MiXCR, producing one record per CDR3 protein. The sample consists of about 400,000 distinct CDR3 sequences, approximately 15% of them appearing once. This TCR was recovered from a man between 18 and 29 years old who had mild COVID-19 (a few samples of this study predate the infection). Cell type and time point are not known. This chain connects TRBV30 to TRBJ1-3, with D tentatively TRBD1 (5 bases). The sample taken for sequencing was PBMCs or a T cell subset sorted from them (not recorded which). The CDR3 DNA is TGTGCCTGGGGCCGGGGGAGCTCTGGAAACACCATATATTTT. It yields the protein CAWGRGSSGNTIYF. The full variable domain, in which reference TRBV30 and TRBJ1-3 provide the parts outside the CDR3, is SQTIHQWPATLVQPVGSPLSLECTVEGTSNPNLYWYRQAAGRGLQLLFYSVGIGQISSEVPQNLSASRPQDRQFILSSKKLLLSDSGFYLCAWGRGSSGNTIYFGEGSWLTVV.